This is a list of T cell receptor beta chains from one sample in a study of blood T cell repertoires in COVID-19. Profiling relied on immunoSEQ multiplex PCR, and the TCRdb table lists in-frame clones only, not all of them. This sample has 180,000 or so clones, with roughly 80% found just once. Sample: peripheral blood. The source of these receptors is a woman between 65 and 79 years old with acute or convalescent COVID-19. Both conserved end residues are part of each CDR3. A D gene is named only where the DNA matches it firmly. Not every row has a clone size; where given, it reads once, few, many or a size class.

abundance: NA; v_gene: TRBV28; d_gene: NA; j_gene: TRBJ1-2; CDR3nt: TGTGCCAGCAGTTCCGGCCGGGGATGGGGCTATGGCTACACCTTC; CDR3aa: CASSSGRGWGYGYTF
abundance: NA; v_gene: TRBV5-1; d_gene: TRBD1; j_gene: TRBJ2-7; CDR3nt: TGCGCCAGCAGCTTGGGTCCCGGGACAGACTCCTACGAGCAGTACTTC; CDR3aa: CASSLGPGTDSYEQYF
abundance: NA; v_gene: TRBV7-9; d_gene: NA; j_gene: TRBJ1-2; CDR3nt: TGTGCCAGCAGCTTAGAACGCGGCTATGGCTACACCTTC; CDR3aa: CASSLERGYGYTF
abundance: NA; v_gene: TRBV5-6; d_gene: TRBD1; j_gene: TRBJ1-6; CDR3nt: TGTGCCAGCAGGGAGCAGGGGGCAGGTAATTCACCCCTCCACTTT; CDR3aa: CASREQGAGNSPLHF
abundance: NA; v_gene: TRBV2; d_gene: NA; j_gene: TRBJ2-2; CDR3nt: TGTGCCAGCAGTGCCCTTATCGGGGAGCTGTTTTTT; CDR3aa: CASSALIGELFF
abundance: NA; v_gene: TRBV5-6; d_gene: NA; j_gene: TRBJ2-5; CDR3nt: TGTGCCAGCAGCAGGGGCAGGTGGGAGACCCAGTACTTC; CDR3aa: CASSRGRWETQYF
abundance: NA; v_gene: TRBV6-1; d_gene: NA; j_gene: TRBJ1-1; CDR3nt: TGTGCCAGCAGTGAAGGCAGGGGCATCGGGAACACTGAAGCTTTCTTT; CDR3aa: CASSEGRGIGNTEAFF
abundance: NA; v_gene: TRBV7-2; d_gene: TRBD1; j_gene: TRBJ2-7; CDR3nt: TGTGCCAGCAGCTGGGGGGGACAGGGGGCTCGCGGCGAGCAGTACTTC; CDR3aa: CASSWGGQGARGEQYF
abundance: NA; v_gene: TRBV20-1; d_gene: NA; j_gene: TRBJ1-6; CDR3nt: TGCAGTGCTAGTGCGGGGGTCAATTCACCCCTCCACTTT; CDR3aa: CSASAGVNSPLHF
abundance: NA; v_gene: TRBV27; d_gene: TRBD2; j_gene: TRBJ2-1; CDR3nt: TGTGCCAGCAAACCTCTAGCGGGCGACTACAATGAGCAGTTCTTC; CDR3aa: CASKPLAGDYNEQFF
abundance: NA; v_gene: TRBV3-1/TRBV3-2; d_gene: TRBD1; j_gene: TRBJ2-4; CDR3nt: TGTGCCAGCAGCCAAAATTCCGGGACAGGGAAAAACATTCAGTACTTC; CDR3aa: CASSQNSGTGKNIQYF
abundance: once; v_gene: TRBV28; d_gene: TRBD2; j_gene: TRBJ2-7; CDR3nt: TGTGCCAGCAGTGGACTAGCGGGAGTTTACGAGCAGTACTTC; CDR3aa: CASSGLAGVYEQYF
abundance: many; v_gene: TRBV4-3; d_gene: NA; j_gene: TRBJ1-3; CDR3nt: TGCGCCAGCAGCCAAGTCGGGGACTCTGGAAACACCATATATTTT; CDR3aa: CASSQVGDSGNTIYF
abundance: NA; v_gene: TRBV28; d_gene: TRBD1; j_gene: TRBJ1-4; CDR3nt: TGTGCCAGCAGTTCGGCTACCGGGACAGGGGACGAAAAACTGTTTTTT; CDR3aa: CASSSATGTGDEKLFF
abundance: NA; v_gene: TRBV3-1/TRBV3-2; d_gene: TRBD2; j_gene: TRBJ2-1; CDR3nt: TGTGCCAGCAGCCAGGTCAGCGGGGGGGACGCACAATGTACCCTTGAGCAGTTCTTC; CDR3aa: CASSQVSGGDAQCTLEQFF
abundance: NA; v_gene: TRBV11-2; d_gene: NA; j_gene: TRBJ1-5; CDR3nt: TGTGCCAGCAGCTTGGCAGGGGAAGGTCAGCCCCAGCATTTT; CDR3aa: CASSLAGEGQPQHF
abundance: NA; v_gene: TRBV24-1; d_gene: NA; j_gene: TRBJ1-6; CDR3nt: TGTGCCACCAGCGCGGATCTCCCTAATTCACCCCTCCACTTT; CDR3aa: CATSADLPNSPLHF
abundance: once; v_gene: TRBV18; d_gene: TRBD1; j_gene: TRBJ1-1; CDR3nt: TGTGCCAGCTCACCACCGGGACAGGGGGTTATGAACACTGAAGCTTTCTTT; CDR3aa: CASSPPGQGVMNTEAFF
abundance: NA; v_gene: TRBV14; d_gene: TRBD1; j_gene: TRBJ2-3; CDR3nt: TGTGCCAGCAGCCAAGGACAGGGGGGTGGCACAGATACGCAGTATTTT; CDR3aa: CASSQGQGGGTDTQYF
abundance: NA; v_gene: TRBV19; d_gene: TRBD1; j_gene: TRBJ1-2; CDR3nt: TGTGCCAGCTCAAGGGGAGGACAGGGGGTTTATGGCTACACCTTC; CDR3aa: CASSRGGQGVYGYTF
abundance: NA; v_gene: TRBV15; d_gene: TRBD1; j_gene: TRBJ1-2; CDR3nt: TGTGCCACCAGCCCCCGGGACAGGTCAGATGGCTACACCTTC; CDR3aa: CATSPRDRSDGYTF
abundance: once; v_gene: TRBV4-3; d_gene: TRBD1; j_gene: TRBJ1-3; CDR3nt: TGCGCCAGCAGCCAAAGCCCCCCACGGACAGGGGGAAACACCATATATTTT; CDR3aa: CASSQSPPRTGGNTIYF
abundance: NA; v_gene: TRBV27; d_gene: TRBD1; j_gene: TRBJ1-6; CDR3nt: TGTGCCAGCGGACCAGGGGGCTCCTATAATTCACCCCTCCACTTT; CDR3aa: CASGPGGSYNSPLHF